This T cell receptor (beta chain) was obtained from a study of brain T cells in children with intractable seizures. Indicated time point: blood from clinic visit 5 months post-surgery; TSC patient then seizure free. Sequencing was limited to surgery cases with top T cell transcript signatures in brain tissue. Patients received at least one anti-epileptic drug before surgery. Notes on this clone: Its antigen is undetermined.

Assay: immunoSEQ multiplex PCR; the TCRdb copy retains only in-frame clones and omits some. This table has about 340,000 clones, over 90% appearing once. Whole-study results and caveats: HCMV serostatus was not known, and viral specificity came from CDR3 similarity only. Pre-surgery blood may have been undersampled, hiding some clones.

Germline V lookup: CDR1 LNHDA, CDR2 SQIVND (reference sequence). The CDR3 length is 14 residues. V lost 3 bases and J lost 4, with 10 bases in between. The clonotype was recovered from a boy under two years old with tuberous sclerosis and intractable seizures. Sequencing used peripheral blood, obtained less than 6 months after surgery. The chain joins TRBV19 to TRBJ1-3; D is ambiguous. The CDR3 DNA reads as TGTGCCAGTAGTATGCGGGGTGGAGGAAACACCATATATTTT. Amino acid sequence: CASSMRGGGNTIYF.